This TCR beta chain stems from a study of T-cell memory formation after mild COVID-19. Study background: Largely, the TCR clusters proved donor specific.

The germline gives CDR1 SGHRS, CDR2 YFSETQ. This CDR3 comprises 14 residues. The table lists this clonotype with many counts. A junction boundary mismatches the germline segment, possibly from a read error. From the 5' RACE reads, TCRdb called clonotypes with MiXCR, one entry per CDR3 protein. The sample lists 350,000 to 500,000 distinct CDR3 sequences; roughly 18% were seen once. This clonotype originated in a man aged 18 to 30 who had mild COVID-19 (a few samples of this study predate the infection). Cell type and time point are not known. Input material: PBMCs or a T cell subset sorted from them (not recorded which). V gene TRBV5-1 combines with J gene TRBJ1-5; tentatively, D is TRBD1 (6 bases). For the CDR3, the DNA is TGTGCCAGCAGCTTAGGGGGGGGCGGTCAGCCCCAGCATTTT. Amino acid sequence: CASSLGGGGQPQHF.